The 18 T cell receptor beta chains presented below share a single source sample, sequenced in a study of T cells in Graves' hyperthyroidism and ophthalmopathy. Amplification targeted TCR beta CDR3 regions from RNA transcripts. An initial round of RT-PCR targeting the TCR CDR3 relied on the HTBI primer set. TCRdb reprocessed the multiplex PCR reads with MiXCR, giving one entry per CDR3 protein. Here the sample spans approximately 530,000 distinct CDR3 sequences, over 15% being singletons. Sequencing was done on a sample of blood. These receptors all stem from a woman between 18 and 30 years old with Graves' hyperthyroidism.

With regard to this clonotype: At one of its ends the junction is not consistent with the germline gene, which may arise from a read error. The chain couples TRBV29-1 to TRBJ1-1, with D hard to call. Germline CDR1 and CDR2: SQVTM and ANQGSEA. The length of the CDR3 is 12 residues. The CDR3 spells CSLLKGLTEALF. The CDR3 bases are TGCAGCCTTCTCAAAGGGCTTACTGAAGCTCTCTTT.

This clonotype was counted many times. This rearrangement joins TRBV7-2 to TRBJ2-3, with TRBD1 matching over 9 bases. This CDR3 has 17 residues. The V gene's germline CDR1 is SGHTA and CDR2 FQGNSA. V shed 4 bases, J shed 2 bases, and the junction held 10 bases outside the gene matches. CDR3 in DNA: TGTGCCAGCAGCTACCAAATCGGGACAGGGTTCACAGATACGCAGTATTTT. This codes for CASSYQIGTGFTDTQYF.

A few counts support this clonotype. This chain joins TRBV5-1 and TRBJ2-7; no reliable D call. The CDR3 has 11 amino acids. V lost 5 bases and J 7 bases, leaving 10 bases between the germline ends. Germline CDR1 SGHRS, CDR2 YFSETQ. The CDR3 coding sequence is TGCGCCAGCAGGCGGTCGGAAGAGCAGTACTTC. It specifies CASRRSEEQYF.

V gene TRBV5-8 combines with J gene TRBJ2-1, with D possibly being TRBD2 (5 bases). Germline V gene lookup returns CDR1 SGHTS and CDR2 YDEGEE. V lost 4 bases and J 5 bases, leaving 19 bases between the germline ends. This CDR3 spans 16 amino acids. DNA for the CDR3: TGTGCCAGCAGCATGGGCTTTTCAAGCGGCAACAATGAGCAGTTCTTC. It yields the protein CASSMGFSSGNNEQFF. The variable domain in full, with the rest retrieved from reference TRBV5-8 and TRBJ2-1, is EAGVTQSPTHLIKTRGQQATLRCSPISGHTSVYWYQQALGLGLQFLLWYDEGEERNRGNFPPRFSGRQFPNYSSELNVNALELEDSALYLCASSMGFSSGNNEQFFGPGTRLTVL.

There are a few counts of this clonotype. The genes are TRBV5-1 and TRBJ2-1; D may be TRBD1 or TRBD2 (7 bases each). Germline V gene lookup returns CDR1 SGHRS and CDR2 YFSETQ. This CDR3 region has 16 residues. V shed 0 bases and J shed 4 bases, with 14 bases lying between them. This chain's CDR3 is CASSLGGGQRYNEQFF. As DNA, the CDR3 is TGCGCCAGCAGCTTGGGGGGGGGACAGAGATACAATGAGCAGTTCTTC.

There are many counts of this clonotype. This chain uses TRBV7-8 with TRBJ2-5; the D is unclear. CDR1 and CDR2 (germline): SGHVS, FQNEAQ. V lost 5 bases, J lost 1 base, and 14 bases lay in between. The CDR3 consists of 15 residues. CDR3 region: CASSHPPGLQETQYF. The CDR3 DNA is TGTGCCAGCAGCCACCCTCCGGGCCTCCAAGAGACCCAGTACTTC.

This clonotype appeared many times. The DNA of the CDR3 is TGTGCCAGCAGCTTAGTTCTGGGGAGTACGCAGTATTTT. It translates to CASSLVLGSTQYF. The chain uses TRBV11-3 and TRBJ2-3, with D possibly being TRBD2 (5 bases). From germline, CDR1 is SGHNT and CDR2 YENEEA. The CDR3 is 13 amino acids. Trimming stripped 1 base from V and 8 bases from J, with 10 bases between.

The chain recombines TRBV2 with TRBJ2-7, with 7 bases aligning to TRBD2. The CDR3 has 16 amino acids. Germline loops: CDR1 SNHLY, CDR2 FYNNEI. V was clipped by 7 bases and J by 3 bases; unmatched bases: 15. The CDR3 here is CASTREGTSANYEQYF. The CDR3 nucleotides read TGTGCCAGCACCCGAGAGGGCACTAGCGCGAACTACGAGCAGTACTTC.

The rearrangement joins TRBV16 to TRBJ1-4; the D gene is possibly TRBD1 (5 bases). CDR3 size: 18 residues. Germline assignment: CDR1 KGHSY and CDR2 FQNENV. V lost 3 bases to trimming and J lost 3 bases, with 20 bases between them. CDR3 in amino acids: CASSHTRTSSRPNEKLFF. The CDR3 nucleotides read TGTGCCAGCAGCCACACCCGGACATCCTCCCGGCCTAATGAAAAACTGTTTTTT.

Many counts were recorded for this clonotype. V gene TRBV3-1 combines with J gene TRBJ1-2; perhaps TRBD1 as D (5 bases). Trimming shortened V by 3 bases and J by 0 bases, and 14 bases separated the two germline ends. CDR3 length: 16 residues. From germline, CDR1 is LGHDT and CDR2 YNNKEL (reference sequence). This chain's CDR3 is CASSHGGAGTNYGYTF. The DNA for the CDR3 is TGTGCCAGCAGCCATGGTGGGGCAGGAACTAACTATGGCTACACCTTC.

This chain connects TRBV12-3 or TRBV12-4 to TRBJ1-4; D uncertain. Trimming removed 7 bases from V and 7 bases from J, with 10 bases in between. The CDR3 runs to 12 residues. The CDR3 here is CASTTWPEKLFF. The CDR3 DNA is TGTGCCAGCACCACATGGCCTGAAAAACTGTTTTTT.

This clonotype was observed a handful of times. The chain recombines TRBV20-1 with TRBJ1-2; no reliable D call. Trimming shortened V by 0 bases and J by 6 bases, and 8 bases separated the two germline ends. CDR1 and CDR2 from the germline V gene are DFQATT and SNEGSKA (reference sequence). The CDR3 is 12 amino acids. The CDR3 coding sequence is TGCAGTGCTAGAGATTGGAGAAATGGCTACACCTTC. Translation: CSARDWRNGYTF.

There are many counts of this clonotype. The rearrangement joins TRBV11-3 to TRBJ2-7; D tentatively reads TRBD1 or TRBD2 (7 bases each). CDR3 length: 14 amino acids. The V and J ends lost 2 bases and 3 bases respectively, with 11 bases between them. CDR1 and CDR2 (germline): SGHNT, YENEEA. CDR3 amino acids: CASSLQGEGYEQYF. CDR3 sequence (DNA): TGTGCCAGCAGCTTACAGGGGGAGGGCTACGAGCAGTACTTC.

Many counts were recorded for this clonotype. This chain connects TRBV3-1 to TRBJ1-1; weak D call: TRBD1 (6 bases). V shed 5 bases and J shed 6 bases, with 13 bases lying between them. The CDR3 contains 13 residues. CDR1 LGHDT and CDR2 YNNKEL come from the germline V gene (reference sequence). Here the CDR3 reads CASSVSGASEAFF. In DNA, the CDR3 is TGTGCCAGCAGCGTTTCAGGGGCATCTGAAGCTTTCTTT.

The chain uses TRBV6-2 or TRBV6-3 and TRBJ1-6; 7 bases are shared with TRBD1. The CDR3 runs to 16 residues. Germline CDR1 and CDR2: MNHEY and SVGEGT. Unmatched junction bases numbered 15, after V lost 6 bases and J lost 10 bases. Here the CDR3 DNA reads TGTGCCAGCAGACCTTCACAGGGGCCCGTGGGGTCACCCCTCCACTTT. This codes for CASRPSQGPVGSPLHF.

This clonotype occurred many times. Here the CDR3 reads CASSLALLGEQYF. CDR3 coding DNA: TGTGCCAGCAGTCTCGCTTTATTGGGGGAGCAGTACTTC. J is TRBJ2-7 and V is TRBV27; no firm D call. Trimming took off 5 bases at V and 7 bases at J, with 15 bases between the two ends. Germline loops: CDR1 MNHEY, CDR2 SMNVEV (reference sequence). The CDR3 runs to 13 residues.

This clonotype was seen a few times. V is TRBV20-1 and J is TRBJ1-6; tentatively, D is TRBD1 (6 bases). CDR3 length equals 13 residues. The V end lost 2 bases, the J end lost 7 bases, and 9 bases lay between the germline ends. Germline assignment: CDR1 DFQATT and CDR2 SNEGSKA (reference sequence). The CDR3 region is CSARTGNNSPLHF. The CDR3, as DNA: TGCAGTGCTAGAACAGGGAACAATTCACCCCTCCACTTT.

The sample holds many counts of this clonotype. The CDR3 here is CASSAGSDYQPQHF. CDR3 sequence (DNA): TGTGCCAGCAGTGCCGGGTCTGATTATCAGCCCCAGCATTTT. The V call is TRBV6-1, the J call TRBJ1-5; unclear D gene. CDR1 and CDR2 (germline): MNHNS, SASEGT. This CDR3 comprises 14 residues. V was shortened by 4 bases and J by 5 bases, with 12 bases between the two germline ends.